This TCR beta chain was recovered during a study of blood T cell repertoires in COVID-19 (TCRdb year 2020). The study in broad terms: Samples covering the acute and convalescent phases of COVID-19 were provided by collaborators in the United States, Italy and Spain. The material from the prospective study consisted of cDNA or gDNA derived from T cells, B-cell-depleted T cells, or PBMCs. Deeply sampled blood TCRbeta repertoires from subjects exposed to, actively infected with, or recovered from COVID-19 were included in the dataset. A freely available public database, intended as a resource for researchers studying the immune response to SARS-CoV-2, is where the repertoires were released. Samples came from the ongoing ImmuneRACE study (first 160 participants) plus 1,254 subjects from 6 global collaborators. The sample metadata nearly always contained a de-identified subject ID, COVID-19 status, age in years and sex. HLA class I and class II types, where available, came from metadata supplied by the sample provider rather than from assay-based typing. Study-level results and caveats: The quantity of clinical and demographic metadata differed by source and by participant and was supplied without curation.

TCRbeta CDR3 regions were amplified from genomic DNA by means of the immunoSEQ Assay, a bias-controlled multiplex PCR. Under the source paper's analysis protocol: Within the assay, amplification of reference gene primers was used to estimate how many nucleated cells each sample contained. Sequence reads were collapsed and filtered to measure the absolute abundance of every unique TCRbeta CDR3 rearrangement. For each sample, productive Simpson clonality was calculated by taking the square root of Simpson's diversity index across productive rearrangements. Here the immuneACCESS table is served through TCRdb, limited to in-frame sequences with V and J called. Missing clones are a known gap in these copies; in checked studies unresolved V genes cover under half, and the rest lacks a known reason. V and J calls and clone size come straight from that table; D and trimming were deduced from the DNA. This sample has 130,000 to 150,000 clones in its table, and around four fifths of those were observed once. About 5% of the sample rests with the top ten.

About this clone: Its antigen is still unknown. No quality values exist for individual bases; no much larger clone is one base distant.

The collaborating institutions used their own protocols to collect whole blood in K2EDTA tubes. For TCRbeta analysis, collaborators shipped samples as frozen whole blood, isolated PBMCs, or DNA extracted from either of those sample types. From a lookup of the germline V gene (reference sequence), CDR1 and CDR2 are MNHNY and SVGAGI. The germline V end is reduced by 6 bases and the J end by 4 bases; junction bases left unmatched: 5. The CDR3 measures 15 amino acids from cysteine to phenylalanine. CDR3 DNA only is kept here, 45 bases in frame from base 1. Sequenced sample: peripheral blood. The source is a human donor in a cohort sampled during active COVID-19. The V and J genes are TRBV6-6 and TRBJ2-1, with 11 bases aligning to TRBD2. The CDR3 reads as follows: CASSLAGGGYNEQFF. The nucleotides read TGTGCCAGCAGCCTAGCGGGAGGAGGATACAATGAGCAGTTCTTC.